These 18 T cell receptor beta chains were all obtained from the same sample, sequenced in a study of CD8+ T cells in alopecia areata. It was cDNA, reverse transcribed from extracted RNA, that served as the sequencing template. The method was immunoSEQ multiplex PCR; TCRdb's version includes in-frame clones alone and lacks a portion of them. This repertoire shows 95,000 to 150,000 clones, approximately 60% found once; its top ten account for roughly 5%. Treatment here: oral pan-JAK inhibitor, 5-10 mg twice daily. The source material was CD4+ T cells sorted from blood, sampled at week 4, from a patient treated with tofacitinib. Receptors originate from a human donor with alopecia areata.

The V call is TRBV30, the J call TRBJ1-2; a possible D gene is TRBD1 (5 bases). The CDR3 is made up of 12 amino acids. V was pared by 3 bases and J by 9 bases, with 14 bases between. CDR1 and CDR2 from the germline V gene are GTSNPN and SVGIG (reference sequence). The CDR3 sequence is CAWSGTVVSYTF. CDR3 sequence (DNA): TGTGCCTGGAGCGGGACTGTTGTTAGCTACACCTTC.

The CDR3: CASSLSQGSYEQYF. CDR3 in DNA: TGTGCCAGCAGCCTAAGTCAGGGCTCCTACGAGCAGTACTTC. The chain carries TRBV7-9 and TRBJ2-7; the D gene is possibly TRBD1 (5 bases). V lost 5 bases and J 0 bases, leaving 11 bases between the germline ends. CDR3 length: 14 amino acids. The germline CDR1 and CDR2 sequences are SEHNR and FQNEAQ (reference sequence).

The genes are TRBV28 and TRBJ2-5, with D perhaps matching TRBD1 or TRBD2 (5 bases each). V dropped 4 bases and J dropped 9 bases, with 18 bases sitting between them. CDR3 size: 14 residues. In germline, CDR1 is MDHEN, CDR2 SYDVKM. The CDR3 DNA reads as TGTGCCAGCAGTTATGAGGGGACCCGGATGGCCCAGTACTTC. It translates to CASSYEGTRMAQYF.

This clone was counted between two and nine times. The V call is TRBV18, the J call TRBJ2-6; 9 nucleotides align to TRBD1. This CDR3 is built from 18 residues. The germline V gene has CDR1 KGHSH and CDR2 LQKENI. Germline trimming cut 0 bases from V and 0 bases from J; bases unmatched to any gene: 3. In DNA, the CDR3 is TGTGCCAGCTCACCACCTGGGACAGGGAGCTCTGGGGCCAACGTCCTGACTTTC. This translates into CASSPPGTGSSGANVLTF.

J is TRBJ1-1 and V is TRBV10-3, with a possible D match to TRBD1 (6 bases). The CDR3 is 13 amino acids. Germline V CDR1 and CDR2: ENHRY, SYGVKD. V lost 2 bases, J lost 6 bases, and 10 bases lay in between. The CDR3 sequence: CAISEQGHAEAFF. CDR3 bases: TGTGCCATCAGTGAGCAGGGGCACGCTGAAGCTTTCTTT.

The V call is TRBV30, the J call TRBJ2-1; D is undetermined. The CDR3 has 11 residues. Trimming took off 4 bases at V and 4 bases at J, with 5 bases between the two ends. Germline CDR1 and CDR2: GTSNPN and SVGIG (reference sequence). CDR3 in amino acids: CAWKSYNEQFF. DNA for the CDR3: TGTGCCTGGAAGAGTTACAATGAGCAGTTCTTC.

This clone was counted only a few times. The sample carries other DNA sequences with the same CDR3. This chain joins TRBV5-1 and TRBJ2-5; weak D call: TRBD2 (5 bases). This CDR3 is built from 14 residues. CDR1 and CDR2 from the germline V gene are SGHRS and YFSETQ. Trimming cost V 0 bases and J 4 bases, with 10 bases left between them. CDR3 DNA sequence: TGCGCCAGCAGCTTGGACAGTGCGGGAGAGACCCAGTACTTC. Protein: CASSLDSAGETQYF. The variable domain in full, with the rest retrieved from reference TRBV5-1 and TRBJ2-5, is KAGVTQTPRYLIKTRGQQVTLSCSPISGHRSVSWYQQTPGQGLQFLFEYFSETQRNKGNFPGRFSGRQFSNSRSEMNVSTLELGDSALYLCASSLDSAGETQYFGPGTRLLVL.

This clone has just a few counts. The rearrangement joins TRBV11-2 to TRBJ1-2; D not certain. The CDR3 spans 14 residues. The V end was cut by 0 bases, the J end by 8 bases, with 13 bases between. Germline lookup yields CDR1 SGHAT and CDR2 FQNNGV. CDR3: CASSLDWQVAGYTF. DNA of the CDR3: TGTGCCAGCAGCTTAGACTGGCAGGTTGCGGGCTACACCTTC.

This chain links TRBV5-6 with TRBJ2-6; D may correspond to TRBD1 or TRBD2 (5 bases each). V shed 0 bases and J shed 4 bases, with 8 bases lying between them. The V gene's germline CDR1 is SGHDT and CDR2 YYEEEE. The CDR3 contains 15 residues. This chain's CDR3 is CASSLAGTGANVLTF. The CDR3 region has the DNA TGTGCCAGCAGCTTGGCCGGGACCGGGGCCAACGTCCTGACTTTC.

This clone was seen more than once but under ten times. The V call is TRBV2, the J call TRBJ2-3, with 7 bases lining up with TRBD2. The CDR3 length is 19 residues. The trim removed 7 bases at V and 4 bases at J, leaving 23 bases unmatched. Looked up from germline, CDR1 is SNHLY and CDR2 is FYNNEI. CDR3 nucleotide sequence: TGTGCCAGCACGTACGCGGGGGATAAATATGTGGCGGTCGCAGATACGCAGTATTTT. Encoded protein: CASTYAGDKYVAVADTQYF.

This clone came up once. V gene TRBV28 combines with J gene TRBJ2-6; D may be TRBD2 (6 bases). The CDR3 consists of 19 residues. Germline lookup yields CDR1 MDHEN and CDR2 SYDVKM. V was pared by 3 bases and J by 3 bases, with 21 bases between. The CDR3 DNA sequence: TGTGCCAGCAGTTTGAGAGCGGGCAGGGCCATTGGTGGGGCCAACGTCCTGACTTTC. This gives the protein CASSLRAGRAIGGANVLTF.

V usage is TRBV25-1 and J usage is TRBJ1-6, with 8 bases fitting TRBD1. CDR1 and CDR2 from the germline V gene are MGHDK and SYGVNS. The V gene end was trimmed by 2 bases and the J gene end by 9 bases; junction bases not matched to a gene: 6. The CDR3 runs to 15 residues. The chain's CDR3 is CASSERGQGGSPLHF. CDR3 in DNA: TGTGCCAGCAGTGAACGTGGACAGGGTGGTTCACCCCTCCACTTT.

The genes are TRBV28 and TRBJ2-2; TRBD2 might be the D (5 bases). CDR1 is MDHEN, CDR2 SYDVKM, per germline. Trimming removed 3 bases from V and 2 bases from J, with 25 bases in between. The CDR3 contains 20 residues. The CDR3 nucleotides read TGTGCCAGCAGTTTGTTACTAGAATTATTAACTTCCAACAACACCGGGGAGCTGTTTTTT. It encodes CASSLLLELLTSNNTGELFF. Full variable domain (missing parts from reference TRBV28 and TRBJ2-2): DVKVTQSSRYLVKRTGEKVFLECVQDMDHENMFWYRQDPGLGLRLIYFSYDVKMKEKGDIPEGYSVSREKKERFSLILESASTNQTSMYLCASSLLLELLTSNNTGELFFGEGSRLTVL.

This clone appeared a few times. The chain links TRBV6-5 to TRBJ1-5; 7 nucleotides match TRBD1. V dropped 5 bases and J dropped 3; count of bases not matched to a gene: 7. The length of the CDR3 is 15 residues. Germline CDR1 is MNHEY and CDR2 is SVGAGI. The CDR3 protein is CASSPRDRLNQPQHF. DNA for the CDR3: TGTGCCAGCAGTCCCCGGGACAGACTCAATCAGCCCCAGCATTTT.

J is TRBJ2-7 and V is TRBV5-5; D is unclear. V was pared by 4 bases and J by 0 bases, with 14 bases between. Germline V gives CDR1 SGHKS, CDR2 YYEKEE (reference sequence). The CDR3 is made up of 15 amino acids. Here the CDR3 reads CASSTPSGLSYEQYF. The CDR3 DNA sequence: TGTGCCAGCAGCACCCCAAGTGGTCTCTCCTACGAGCAGTACTTC.

CDR3 in amino acids: CASSLAKETQYF. CDR3 DNA: TGTGCCAGCAGCTTAGCGAAAGAGACCCAGTACTTC. The V gene is TRBV7-6, the J gene TRBJ2-5; D unresolved. The V and J ends lost 0 bases and 3 bases respectively, with 2 bases between them. The CDR3 runs to 12 residues. Germline assignment: CDR1 SGHVS and CDR2 FNYEAQ.

The J gene is TRBJ1-5, the V gene TRBV5-6; tentatively, D is TRBD1 (5 bases). The length of the CDR3 is 18 residues. The ends were cut back, 3 bases at V and 7 bases at J, with 26 bases in the middle. Germline V gene sequence: CDR1 SGHDT, CDR2 YYEEEE. CDR3 DNA: TGTGCCAGCAGCTCGACTCGGGACGGACATCAACGTATCCAGCCCCAGCATTTT. This translates into CASSSTRDGHQRIQPQHF.

The J gene is TRBJ1-1, the V gene TRBV14; D is ambiguous. The CDR3 is 13 residues long. Germline-derived CDR1 and CDR2 are SGHDN and FVKESK. V lost 3 bases and J lost 7, with 12 bases in between. The CDR3 reads CASSQIRTSEAFF. CDR3 DNA: TGTGCCAGCAGCCAGATACGGACGAGTGAAGCTTTCTTT.